A selection of T cell receptor beta chains follows, all from one sample in a study of spatial heterogeneity in lung cancer. TCRdb independently ran MiXCR on the 5' RACE reads; one entry per CDR3 protein. The data show tens of thousands of distinct CDR3 sequences, roughly 12% seen once. This specimen consisted of PBMCs, obtained at surgery. The receptors come from a male donor with early-stage non-small cell lung cancer. CDR3s include the opening cysteine and the closing phenylalanine or tryptophan. A D gene is named only where the DNA matches it firmly. Expanded clones get a size class; other rows say once, few or many, or leave the size out.

D gene | clone size | V gene | CDR3 protein
TRBD2 | few | TRBV20-1 | CSASLAGGRTDTQYF
TRBD2 | few | TRBV27 | CASSHLPAGGSYEQYF
TRBD1 | few | TRBV4-3 | CASSPYTGTGARGTQYF
- | - | TRBV20-1 | CSAREPRAGNTIYF
TRBD1 | - | TRBV12-3/TRBV12-4 | CASSDRGLHEQYF
- | - | TRBV6-5 | CASSYSGVGGGEKLFF
TRBD2 | - | TRBV7-2 | CASSPSGTSGGAPAYEQYF
- | - | TRBV6-1 | CACRVPTTAEAFF
- | few | TRBV6-2/TRBV6-3 | CASSYSPDSGTGELFF
TRBD2 | few | TRBV6-1 | CASSERRVAGATQYF
- | few | TRBV27 | CASRDGAGTNYGYTF
TRBD2 | - | TRBV7-6 | CASSLQRGGINEQFF
TRBD2 | many | TRBV28 | CASSFNGRADEGKSYNEQFF
TRBD1 | many | TRBV30 | CACYRGNSLEQYF
- | - | TRBV5-1 | CASSLVGTGTGELFF
TRBD2 | - | TRBV6-2/TRBV6-3 | CASSYLPLGGSEDEQFF
- | - | TRBV5-1 | CASSPDHEQFF
- | - | TRBV20-1 | CSASPRGFEQYF
TRBD2 | few | TRBV7-2 | CASSLAGPGDEQFF
- | few | TRBV12-3/TRBV12-4 | CASSSWAGVGYTF
- | few | TRBV14 | CASSQDAGVGAYNEQFF
- | - | TRBV28 | CASSFPGLETQYF
- | - | TRBV29-1 | CSAGTSYEQYF
- | few | TRBV4-3 | CASSQGPGPYTEAFF
TRBD1 | few | TRBV28 | CAIWEGQGARGYTF
- | many | TRBV6-2/TRBV6-3 | CASSETSYNEQFF
- | - | TRBV20-1 | CSAPTGPRWDSPLHF
- | - | TRBV20-1 | CSASSTRRDSPLHF
- | many | TRBV4-1 | CASSPQGYNGYTF
- | - | TRBV2 | CASSGYGNNQPQHF
TRBD1 | many | TRBV20-1 | CSAVDLNPGQGESYEQYF
- | - | TRBV3-1 | CASSQDHRETQYF
- | - | TRBV9 | CASSVGLAGGTQYF
- | many | TRBV12-3/TRBV12-4 | CASSQTLAPGETQYF
- | - | TRBV7-9 | CASSPTGTLNEQYF
TRBD2 | few | TRBV28 | CASRTSGGAYEQYF
TRBD2 | few | TRBV5-1 | CASSTTSGPYEQYF
- | few | TRBV6-6 | CASSYPLLAEESQPQHF
- | - | TRBV7-2 | CASSLSPGTEQYF
- | few | TRBV16 | CASSPFGAMNTEAFF
- | - | TRBV20-1 | CSADRGTEAFF
- | many | TRBV21-1 | CASSASSTPNYGYTF
- | few | TRBV5-5 | CASSLISANQPQHF
TRBD2 | few | TRBV7-2 | CASSPGLAGGLAFF
TRBD1 | few | TRBV7-6 | CASRQGPNTGELFF
- | many | TRBV27 | CASSSLGDLNSPLHF
- | - | TRBV5-1 | CASSGGGEAFF
- | few | TRBV5-1 | CASSLGPDLGANVLTF
- | many | TRBV5-1 | CASSLGGSSYNEQFF
- | - | TRBV5-5 | CASSLAAYYGYTF
TRBD2 | many | TRBV28 | CASSFLSGGPLIAKNIQYF
TRBD2 | - | TRBV18 | CASSQYLAGVTDEQFF
- | - | TRBV7-2 | CASSLGGNNNEQFF